This TCR beta chain was recovered during a study of T cells after yellow fever vaccination. Study results and caveats: Contaminants from the bulk population, in the form of abundant clonotypes, could be found in FACS-sorted repertoires. Reappearance after the booster was seen for most primary-vaccination clones, at 95% to 96% CD4 and less than 90% CD8.

The authors made TCR cDNA by 5'RACE template switching, adding a universal primer site and UMIs. Via MiXCR, TCRdb re-called the 5' RACE reads, giving one row per CDR3 protein. The sample lists 300,000 to 350,000 distinct CDR3 sequences, approximately 4% occurring once. This clonotype has only a few counts. Its antigen is currently unknown. The CDR3 is made up of 14 amino acids. The germline V gene has CDR1 SGHRS and CDR2 YFSETQ. The V and J ends lost 4 bases and 1 base, in that order; junction bases with no gene match: 3. This clonotype was obtained from a man aged 18 to 35 who received the YFV17D yellow fever vaccine. Sequencing used PBMCs, obtained 5 days after the yellow fever booster vaccination. This chain uses TRBV5-1 with TRBJ2-3, with 7 bases that match TRBD1. CDR3 residues: CASSSDRGTDTQYF. CDR3 sequence (DNA): TGCGCCAGCAGCAGCGACAGGGGCACAGATACGCAGTATTTT.